This T cell receptor beta chain was sequenced for a study of shared clonotypes between healthy human individuals. The overall study: The study enrolled a couple of women and three men aged 18 to 49.

V lost 4 bases to trimming and J lost 3 bases, with 14 bases between them. This CDR3 is built from 16 residues. CDR1 is SGHRS and CDR2 is YFSETQ in the germline V gene. Study-level findings and limits: Non-shared clonotypes had lower generation probabilities than clonotypes shared by all four sorted-subset donors. The study found roughly 5% of naive CD4 clonotypes shared across a handful of donors. Measured sharing among donors was expected to vary with sequencing depth.

Concerning this clone: What it binds is unknown. This specimen includes other DNA sequences encoding the same CDR3.

Clones were read by immunoSEQ multiplex PCR, and TCRdb kept only the in-frame ones, dropping some. The sample contains roughly 660,000 clones, about 90% of which appear only once. This rearrangement joins TRBV5-1 to TRBJ2-6; D perhaps matches TRBD2 (6 bases). Sequenced input: memory CD8+ T cells from PBMCs. Subset of the sample: CD45RO+ cells pooled with CCR7-negative TemRA cells. The source is a man between 18 and 29 years old in good health. Some clones in this sample may be carry-over from other donors' samples. CDR3 nucleotide sequence: TGCGCCAGCAGCCCCGGGCGGGGCAGTGGGGCCAACGTCCTGACTTTC. Encoded protein: CASSPGRGSGANVLTF.